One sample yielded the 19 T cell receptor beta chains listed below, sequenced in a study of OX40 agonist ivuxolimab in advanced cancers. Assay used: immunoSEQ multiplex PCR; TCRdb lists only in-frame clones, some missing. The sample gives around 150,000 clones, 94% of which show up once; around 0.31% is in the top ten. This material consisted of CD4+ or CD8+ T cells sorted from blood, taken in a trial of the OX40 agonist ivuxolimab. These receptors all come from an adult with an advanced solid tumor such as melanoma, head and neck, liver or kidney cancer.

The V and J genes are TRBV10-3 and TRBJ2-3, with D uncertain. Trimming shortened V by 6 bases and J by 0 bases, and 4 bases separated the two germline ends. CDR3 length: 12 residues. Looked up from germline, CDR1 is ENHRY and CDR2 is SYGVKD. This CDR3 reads CAIRDSTDTQYF. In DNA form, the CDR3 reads TGTGCCATCAGGGACAGCACAGATACGCAGTATTTT.

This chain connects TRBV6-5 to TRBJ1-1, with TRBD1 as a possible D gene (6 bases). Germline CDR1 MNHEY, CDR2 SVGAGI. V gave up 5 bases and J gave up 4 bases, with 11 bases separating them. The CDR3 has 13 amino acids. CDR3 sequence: CASSPRDTTEAFF. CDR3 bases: TGTGCCAGCAGTCCGAGGGACACCACTGAAGCTTTCTTT.

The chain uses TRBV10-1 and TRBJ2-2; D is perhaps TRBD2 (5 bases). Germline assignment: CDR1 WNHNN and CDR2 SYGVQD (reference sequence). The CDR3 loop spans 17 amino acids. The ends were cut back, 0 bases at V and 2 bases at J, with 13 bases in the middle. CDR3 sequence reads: CASSESYGLINTGELFF. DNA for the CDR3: TGCGCCAGCAGTGAGTCGTATGGACTGATAAACACCGGGGAGCTGTTTTTT.

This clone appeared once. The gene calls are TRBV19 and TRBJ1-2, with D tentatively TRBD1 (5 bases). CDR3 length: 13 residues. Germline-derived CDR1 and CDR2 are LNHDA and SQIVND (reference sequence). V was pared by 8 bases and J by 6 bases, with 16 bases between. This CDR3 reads CASRDQGYDGYTF. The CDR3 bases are TGTGCCAGTCGAGATCAGGGTTACGATGGCTACACCTTC.

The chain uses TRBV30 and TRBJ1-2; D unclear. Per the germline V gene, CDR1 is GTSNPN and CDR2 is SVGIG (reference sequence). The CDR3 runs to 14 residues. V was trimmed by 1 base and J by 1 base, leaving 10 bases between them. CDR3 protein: CAWSGALVNYGYTF. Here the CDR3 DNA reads TGTGCCTGGAGTGGGGCCCTGGTTAACTATGGCTACACCTTC.

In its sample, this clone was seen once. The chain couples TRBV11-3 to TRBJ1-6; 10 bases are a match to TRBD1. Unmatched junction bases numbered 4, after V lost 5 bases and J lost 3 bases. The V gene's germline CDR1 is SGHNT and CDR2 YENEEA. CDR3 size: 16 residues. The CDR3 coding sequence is TGTGCCAGCAGCCTCCGGACAGGGGGCTATAATTCACCCCTCCACTTT. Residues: CASSLRTGGYNSPLHF.

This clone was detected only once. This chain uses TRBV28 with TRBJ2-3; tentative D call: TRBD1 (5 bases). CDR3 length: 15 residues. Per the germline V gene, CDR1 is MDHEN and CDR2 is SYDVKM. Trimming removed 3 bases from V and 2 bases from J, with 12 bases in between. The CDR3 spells CASSLAGINTDTQYF. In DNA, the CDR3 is TGTGCCAGCAGTTTGGCAGGGATCAACACAGATACGCAGTATTTT.

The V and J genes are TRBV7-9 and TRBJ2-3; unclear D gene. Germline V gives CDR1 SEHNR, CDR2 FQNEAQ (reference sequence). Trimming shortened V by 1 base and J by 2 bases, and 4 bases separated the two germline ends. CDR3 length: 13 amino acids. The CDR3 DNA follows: TGTGCCAGCAGCTTAGAATACACAGATACGCAGTATTTT. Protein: CASSLEYTDTQYF. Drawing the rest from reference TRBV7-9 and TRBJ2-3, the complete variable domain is DTGVSQNPRHKITKRGQNVTFRCDPISEHNRLYWYRQTLGQGPEFLTYFQNEAQLEKSRLLSDRFSAERPKGSFSTLEIQRTEQGDSAMYLCASSLEYTDTQYFGPGTRLTVL.

The CDR3 sequence is CASSLPQETQYF. The CDR3 DNA is TGCGCCAGCAGCCTCCCCCAAGAGACCCAGTACTTC. The chain combines TRBV5-1 with TRBJ2-5; D not certain. Germline-derived CDR1 and CDR2 are SGHRS and YFSETQ. The V end lost 4 bases, the J end lost 1 base, and 5 bases lay between the germline ends. The CDR3 is made up of 12 amino acids.

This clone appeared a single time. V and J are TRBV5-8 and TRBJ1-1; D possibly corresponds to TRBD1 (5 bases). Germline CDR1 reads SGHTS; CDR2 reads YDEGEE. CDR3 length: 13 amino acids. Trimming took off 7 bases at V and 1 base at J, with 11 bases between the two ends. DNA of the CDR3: TGTGCCAGCCCGGGGCAGGGGAACACTGAAGCTTTCTTT. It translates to CASPGQGNTEAFF.

The CDR3 loop reads CASSVQLAGEYEQYF. For the CDR3, the DNA is TGCGCCAGCAGCGTCCAACTAGCGGGAGAATACGAGCAGTACTTC. The genes are TRBV5-1 and TRBJ2-7; 11 bases line up with TRBD2. Germline V gene sequence: CDR1 SGHRS, CDR2 YFSETQ. This CDR3 is built from 15 residues. Trimming at V came to 4 bases and at J to 4 bases, leaving 7 bases not matched to a gene.

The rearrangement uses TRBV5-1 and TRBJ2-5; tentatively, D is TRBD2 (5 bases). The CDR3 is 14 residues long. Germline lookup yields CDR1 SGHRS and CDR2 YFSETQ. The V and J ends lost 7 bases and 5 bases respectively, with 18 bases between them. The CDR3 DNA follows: TGCGCCAGCGGGCCGGGATCCCCGAGGGAGACCCAGTACTTC. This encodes CASGPGSPRETQYF. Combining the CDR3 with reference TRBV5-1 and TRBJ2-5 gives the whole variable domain KAGVTQTPRYLIKTRGQQVTLSCSPISGHRSVSWYQQTPGQGLQFLFEYFSETQRNKGNFPGRFSGRQFSNSRSEMNVSTLELGDSALYLCASGPGSPRETQYFGPGTRLLVL.

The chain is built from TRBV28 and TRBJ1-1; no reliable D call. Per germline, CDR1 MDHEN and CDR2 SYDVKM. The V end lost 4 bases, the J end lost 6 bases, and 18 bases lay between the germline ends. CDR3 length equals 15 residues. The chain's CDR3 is CASSYPREPVAEAFF. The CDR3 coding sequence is TGTGCCAGCAGTTACCCCCGGGAGCCCGTGGCTGAAGCTTTCTTT.

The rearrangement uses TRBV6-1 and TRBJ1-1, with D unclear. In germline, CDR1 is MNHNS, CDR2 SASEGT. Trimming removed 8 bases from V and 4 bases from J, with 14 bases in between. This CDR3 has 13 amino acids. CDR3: CASWWGSSTEAFF. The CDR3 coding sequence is TGTGCCAGCTGGTGGGGTTCAAGCACTGAAGCTTTCTTT.

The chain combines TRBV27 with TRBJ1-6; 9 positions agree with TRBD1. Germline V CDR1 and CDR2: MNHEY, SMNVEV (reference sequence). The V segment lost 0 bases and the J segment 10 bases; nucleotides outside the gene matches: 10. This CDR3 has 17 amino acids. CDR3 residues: CASSLSVWDRVLSPLHF. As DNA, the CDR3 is TGTGCCAGCAGTTTATCGGTTTGGGACAGGGTATTGTCACCCCTCCACTTT.

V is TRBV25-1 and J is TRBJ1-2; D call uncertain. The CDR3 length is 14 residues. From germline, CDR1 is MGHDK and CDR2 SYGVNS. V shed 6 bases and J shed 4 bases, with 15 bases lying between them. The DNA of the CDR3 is TGTGCCAGCAGCCTCAGCCGCCAAGGCTATGGCTACACCTTC. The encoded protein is CASSLSRQGYGYTF.

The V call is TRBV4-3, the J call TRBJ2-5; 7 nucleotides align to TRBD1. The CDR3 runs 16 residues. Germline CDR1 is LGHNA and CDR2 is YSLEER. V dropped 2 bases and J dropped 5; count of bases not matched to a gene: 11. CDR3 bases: TGCGCCAGCAGCCAATACCCTAGGACAGGAGAGGAGACCCAGTACTTC. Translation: CASSQYPRTGEETQYF.

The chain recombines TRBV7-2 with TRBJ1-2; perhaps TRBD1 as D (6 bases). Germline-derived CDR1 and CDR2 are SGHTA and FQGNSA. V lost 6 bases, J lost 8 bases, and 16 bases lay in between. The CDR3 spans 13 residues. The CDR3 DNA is TGTGCCAGCAGATTTACAGGGTCGGGAGGCTACACCTTC. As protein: CASRFTGSGGYTF. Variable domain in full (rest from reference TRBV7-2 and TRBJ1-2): GAGVSQSPSNKVTEKGKDVELRCDPISGHTALYWYRQSLGQGLEFLIYFQGNSAPDKSGLPSDRFSAERTGGSVSTLTIQRTQQEDSAVYLCASRFTGSGGYTFGSGTRLTVV.

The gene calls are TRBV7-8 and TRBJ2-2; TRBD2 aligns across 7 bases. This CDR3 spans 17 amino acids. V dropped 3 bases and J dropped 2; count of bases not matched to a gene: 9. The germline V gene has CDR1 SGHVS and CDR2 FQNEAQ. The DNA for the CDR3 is TGTGCCAGCAGCTTTCTGGGGACTACTATTAACACCGGGGAGCTGTTTTTT. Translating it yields CASSFLGTTINTGELFF.